This is a list of T cell receptor beta chains from one sample in a study of patients and donors after allogeneic stem cell transplantation. TCRdb ran MiXCR on the RT-PCR reads and lists one entry per CDR3 protein. The sample has 70,000 or so distinct CDR3 sequences; around 27% are singletons. The source material was blood, either unsorted or a sorted T cell fraction (not recorded which). Receptors originate from a human donor who was either an allogeneic HSCT recipient or a stem cell or donor lymphocyte infusion donor (not recorded which). It is not recorded whose cells these are; they may come from a transplant donor. CDR3s include the opening cysteine and the closing phenylalanine or tryptophan. A D gene is named only where the DNA matches it firmly. Size is stated for part of the rows, as once, few or many counts, or as a class when the clone is expanded.

DNA: TGTGCCAGCAGTTTTAGCGAGAGAGGGACTTCACCCCTCCACTTT
CDR3: CASSFSERGTSPLHF
size: few
V: TRBV27
D: -
J: TRBJ1-6

DNA: TGTGCCAGCAGCGATACGGGGAGCTACACCTTC
CDR3: CASSDTGSYTF
size: -
V: TRBV7-9
D: -
J: TRBJ1-2

DNA: TGTGCCAGCAGCCAAGACCCGGTAATGACTGAAGCTTTCTTT
CDR3: CASSQDPVMTEAFF
size: -
V: TRBV14
D: -
J: TRBJ1-1

DNA: TGTGCCACCAGTGAGCCGACAGGCCGGGGAGGCTACACCTTC
CDR3: CATSEPTGRGGYTF
size: few
V: TRBV24-1
D: -
J: TRBJ1-2

DNA: TGTGCCAGCAGCCCAGAGCAGAACTATGGCTACACCTTC
CDR3: CASSPEQNYGYTF
size: few
V: TRBV7-8
D: -
J: TRBJ1-2

DNA: TGTGCCAGCAGCAAAGCTAGGACGACTAACTATGGCTACACCTTC
CDR3: CASSKARTTNYGYTF
size: few
V: TRBV21-1
D: -
J: TRBJ1-2

DNA: TGCGCCAGCAGCTGGCCGGACACGCTATATGGCTACACCTTC
CDR3: CASSWPDTLYGYTF
size: -
V: TRBV5-1
D: -
J: TRBJ1-2

DNA: TGTGCCAGCAGTTTCGACCACAGGGGGCTGGAGACCCAGTACTTC
CDR3: CASSFDHRGLETQYF
size: -
V: TRBV12-3/TRBV12-4
D: TRBD1
J: TRBJ2-5

DNA: TGCAGCGTTCAACAGGGAACCTACGAGCAGTACTTC
CDR3: CSVQQGTYEQYF
size: few
V: TRBV29-1
D: -
J: TRBJ2-7

DNA: TGCGCCAGCAGCTTGCGCGGTGGGGAAAAACTGTTTTTT
CDR3: CASSLRGGEKLFF
size: -
V: TRBV5-1
D: -
J: TRBJ1-4

DNA: TGTGCCAGCACCATAGGGAGGTTGGTCACTGAAGCTTTCTTT
CDR3: CASTIGRLVTEAFF
size: few
V: TRBV12-3/TRBV12-4
D: -
J: TRBJ1-1

DNA: TGTGCCACCAGTGACGTGAGGCAGGGAGAGACCCAGTACTTC
CDR3: CATSDVRQGETQYF
size: -
V: TRBV24-1
D: -
J: TRBJ2-5

DNA: TGTGCCAGCAGCCAATGGACTTCTACCGGCTACACCTTC
CDR3: CASSQWTSTGYTF
size: -
V: TRBV3-1
D: -
J: TRBJ1-2

DNA: TGTGCCTGGAGCGCAGCAGGGGCGCCGCGAAGTAAGGATACGCAGTATTTT
CDR3: CAWSAAGAPRSKDTQYF
size: -
V: TRBV30
D: -
J: TRBJ2-3

DNA: TGTGCCAGCAGTGAACGGGGTTGGAACTATGGCTACACCTTC
CDR3: CASSERGWNYGYTF
size: -
V: TRBV6-1
D: -
J: TRBJ1-2

DNA: TGTGCCAGCAGCTTATTTCTAGCGGGCGGAGAGACCCAGTACTTC
CDR3: CASSLFLAGGETQYF
size: -
V: TRBV7-8
D: TRBD2
J: TRBJ2-5

DNA: TGCAGTGCCCCCTCGGGGAGTGTGGGCACTGAAGCTTTCTTT
CDR3: CSAPSGSVGTEAFF
size: many
V: TRBV20-1
D: -
J: TRBJ1-1

DNA: TGTGCCAGCAGCCCACCCGGACAGAGAAATTTTGCCAATGAAGCTTTCTTT
CDR3: CASSPPGQRNFANEAFF
size: -
V: TRBV2
D: -
J: TRBJ1-1

DNA: TGTGCCAGCAGAACGGGACACGGTAATGAAAAACTGTTTTTT
CDR3: CASRTGHGNEKLFF
size: few
V: TRBV7-9
D: -
J: TRBJ1-4

DNA: TGTGCCATCAGTGATGTGGTCAGGGACGCGAATGGCTACACCTTC
CDR3: CAISDVVRDANGYTF
size: -
V: TRBV10-3
D: -
J: TRBJ1-2

DNA: TGTGCCAGCAGCCATGGGACAGACAATGGCTACACCTTC
CDR3: CASSHGTDNGYTF
size: few
V: TRBV3-1
D: TRBD1
J: TRBJ1-2

DNA: TGCAGCGTTGAAAAACGGGAGGGCCGGTACGAGCAGTACTTC
CDR3: CSVEKREGRYEQYF
size: -
V: TRBV29-1
D: TRBD2
J: TRBJ2-7

DNA: TGCAGTGCTACCCTAGGGGGCTCCTACGAGCAGTACTTC
CDR3: CSATLGGSYEQYF
size: few
V: TRBV20-1
D: -
J: TRBJ2-7

DNA: TGTGCCAGCAGGTCCTTTGGGGGGGGCGCGACAGATACGCAGTATTTT
CDR3: CASRSFGGGATDTQYF
size: many
V: TRBV5-4
D: -
J: TRBJ2-3

DNA: TGTGCCACCAGCGGGGAGGGTGAGCAGTTCTTC
CDR3: CATSGEGEQFF
size: -
V: TRBV24-1
D: TRBD2
J: TRBJ2-1

DNA: TGTGCCAGCAGCGTAGGGGAGGACCTCCACTTT
CDR3: CASSVGEDLHF
size: -
V: TRBV9
D: -
J: TRBJ1-6

DNA: TGTGCCAGCAGCAACGCCGAGGGGGCCAGGGGCATCGAGGATGAGCAGTTCTTC
CDR3: CASSNAEGARGIEDEQFF
size: -
V: TRBV21-1
D: -
J: TRBJ2-1

DNA: TGCGCCAGCAAGGTGGGACCGAACTATGGCTACACCTTC
CDR3: CASKVGPNYGYTF
size: -
V: TRBV5-1
D: -
J: TRBJ1-2

DNA: TGTGCCACCAGCAGACTACTAGGGACTGAAGCTTTCTTT
CDR3: CATSRLLGTEAFF
size: -
V: TRBV15
D: -
J: TRBJ1-1

DNA: TGCAGTGCTCAGAAGGTTGAGGGTAATGAAAAACTGTTTTTT
CDR3: CSAQKVEGNEKLFF
size: -
V: TRBV20-1
D: -
J: TRBJ1-4

DNA: TGTGCCAGCAGTTACTCCGCGGTTCGCGGTAATTCACCCCTCCACTTT
CDR3: CASSYSAVRGNSPLHF
size: -
V: TRBV6-6
D: -
J: TRBJ1-6

DNA: TGCGCCAGCAGCCAATTCCCAGGGACTGATAATTCACCCCTCCACTTT
CDR3: CASSQFPGTDNSPLHF
size: many
V: TRBV5-1
D: -
J: TRBJ1-6

DNA: TGCGCCAGCAGCTCCCAGGGGGCTGAGGAAAAACTGTTTTTT
CDR3: CASSSQGAEEKLFF
size: many
V: TRBV5-1
D: TRBD1
J: TRBJ1-4

DNA: TGTGCCAGCAGCTTGGGGACAGGGAGTGGCAATGAGCAGTTCTTC
CDR3: CASSLGTGSGNEQFF
size: -
V: TRBV7-8
D: TRBD1
J: TRBJ2-1

DNA: TGTGCCAGCAGTTTAGCGCAGGGTTGGAATCAGCCCCAGCATTTT
CDR3: CASSLAQGWNQPQHF
size: many
V: TRBV12-3/TRBV12-4
D: -
J: TRBJ1-5

DNA: TGTGCCAGCAGTGATCCCGGGAGTACTTATGAAAAACTGTTTTTT
CDR3: CASSDPGSTYEKLFF
size: -
V: TRBV2
D: -
J: TRBJ1-4

DNA: TGCAGTGCTTGGGACAGGGCTCATACCTACGAGCAGTACTTC
CDR3: CSAWDRAHTYEQYF
size: -
V: TRBV20-1
D: TRBD1
J: TRBJ2-7

DNA: TGTGCCAGCAGCTTAGGCGGGCTAGGCCCCGGGGAGCTGTTTTTT
CDR3: CASSLGGLGPGELFF
size: -
V: TRBV7-7
D: -
J: TRBJ2-2

DNA: TGTGCCAGCAGCCCTCAGCTAGCGGAGAACACCGGGGAGCTGTTTTTT
CDR3: CASSPQLAENTGELFF
size: -
V: TRBV7-9
D: TRBD2
J: TRBJ2-2

DNA: TGTGCCAGCAGCCTCGGACAGTCAAAAGAAAAACTGTTTTTT
CDR3: CASSLGQSKEKLFF
size: -
V: TRBV12-3/TRBV12-4
D: -
J: TRBJ1-4

DNA: TGCGCCAGCAGCTTGGTCCGCGCGCTGAACACTGAAGCTTTCTTT
CDR3: CASSLVRALNTEAFF
size: few
V: TRBV5-1
D: -
J: TRBJ1-1

DNA: TGTGCCACGTCTAGCGGGATTACCTACAATGAGCAGTTCTTC
CDR3: CATSSGITYNEQFF
size: -
V: TRBV2
D: TRBD2
J: TRBJ2-1

DNA: TGTGCCAGCAGCCTCAGACAGAACTATGGCTACACCTTC
CDR3: CASSLRQNYGYTF
size: medium-sized
V: TRBV3-1
D: -
J: TRBJ1-2

DNA: TGCGCCAGCAGCTTGGTAGACGGGCGGAATCAGCCCCAGCATTTT
CDR3: CASSLVDGRNQPQHF
size: -
V: TRBV5-1
D: -
J: TRBJ1-5